The next 19 T cell receptor beta chains were all read from a single sample in a study of Ad26.COV2.S vaccination and SARS-CoV-2 variants. Measured with immunoSEQ multiplex PCR; TCRdb has only the in-frame clones, and not every one. The table records a few hundred thousand clones, around nine tenths of them present only once. Treatment: over 15 received Ad26.COV2.S at low or high dose, single or two shots; five or six received placebo; per-sample allocation not given. Samples came from day 63 after the first vaccine or placebo injection. The starting material was peripheral blood, obtained in a trial of Ad26.COV2.S vaccine versus placebo. The source is a person between 18 and 60 years old who received the Ad26.COV2.S COVID-19 vaccine or a placebo.

The genes are TRBV6-5 and TRBJ1-1; no reliable D call. The CDR3 loop spans 13 amino acids. V shed 7 bases and J shed 1 base, with 10 bases lying between them. CDR1 MNHEY and CDR2 SVGAGI come from the germline V gene. This CDR3 reads CASTKDWNTEAFF. In DNA form, the CDR3 reads TGTGCCAGCACAAAGGATTGGAACACTGAAGCTTTCTTT.

V usage is TRBV21-1 and J usage is TRBJ2-7; the table's D gene call, TRBD1, was not cross checked with the DNA. TRBV21-1 is flagged as a pseudogene. The length of the CDR3 is 15 residues. The CDR3 region is CASCQVGANSYEQYV. In DNA form, the CDR3 reads TGTGCCAGCTGTCAGGTGGGGGCGAACTCCTACGAGCAGTACGTC.

The chain carries TRBV4-3 and TRBJ2-5, with 9 bases that match TRBD1. CDR1 is LGHNA and CDR2 is YSLEER in the germline V gene. With 1 base clipped from V and 4 bases from J, the junction kept 7 bases outside the gene matches. This CDR3 has 16 residues. CDR3 DNA: TGCGCCAGCAGCCAAGGTACAAGGACAGGGGTAGAGACCCAGTACTTC. It encodes CASSQGTRTGVETQYF.

About this clone itself: An end of the junction differs from the germline gene, which may be a read error. CDR3 nucleotides: TGTGCCAGTCGTATCTCCGGGACACGAAATCAGCCCCAGCATTTT. It encodes CASRISGTRNQPQHF. The chain joins TRBV19 to TRBJ1-5; D perhaps matches TRBD1 (6 bases). Germline loops: CDR1 LNHDA, CDR2 SQIVND (reference sequence). The CDR3 runs to 15 residues.

The chain recombines TRBV20-1 with TRBJ1-2; D ambiguous. Germline V gene data show CDR1 as DFQATT and CDR2 as SNEGSKA (reference sequence). Trimming pared 5 bases from V and 8 bases from J, leaving 9 bases between. The CDR3 contains 10 residues. CDR3 residues: CSAWLGGYTF. The DNA of the CDR3 is TGCAGTGCTTGGTTGGGCGGCTACACCTTC.

J is TRBJ1-5 and V is TRBV20-1; tentative D call: TRBD1 (5 bases). This CDR3 has 12 residues. Germline lookup yields CDR1 DFQATT and CDR2 SNEGSKA (reference sequence). The germline V and J ends were trimmed by 6 bases and 7 bases, with 13 bases remaining between them. The CDR3 coding sequence is TGCAGTGCGAGTCCGGGGGAACAGCCCCAGCATTTT. It yields the protein CSASPGEQPQHF.

The chain is built from TRBV11-2 and TRBJ2-1, with 9 bases matching TRBD2. This CDR3 is 15 amino acids long. The germline V gene encodes CDR1 SGHAT and CDR2 FQNNGV. After removal of 6 bases from V and 7 bases from J, the junction contained 10 bases not matched to a gene. CDR3 in DNA: TGTGCCAGCAGTGGGGGACTAGCTCGGAAGAATGAGCAGTTCTTC. Its translation: CASSGGLARKNEQFF.

The genes are TRBV4-3 and TRBJ2-3; TRBD2 matches 9 bases. Germline trimming cut 0 bases from V and 2 bases from J; bases unmatched to any gene: 3. Looked up from germline, CDR1 is LGHNA and CDR2 is YSLEER. The CDR3 runs to 16 residues. CDR3 protein: CASSQELAGLTDTQYF. The DNA for the CDR3 is TGCGCCAGCAGCCAAGAGCTAGCGGGACTCACAGATACGCAGTATTTT.

The gene calls are TRBV5-1 and TRBJ2-1, with unresolved D. Germline values: CDR1 SGHRS, CDR2 YFSETQ. The germline V and J ends were trimmed by 0 bases and 0 bases, with 7 bases remaining between them. The CDR3 spans 15 residues. CDR3: CASSLDGSSYNEQFF. Here the CDR3 DNA reads TGCGCCAGCAGCTTGGACGGGTCCTCCTACAATGAGCAGTTCTTC.

This clone was seen just once. The J gene is TRBJ1-4, the V gene TRBV5-1; D gene uncertain. Germline CDR1 SGHRS, CDR2 YFSETQ. The V and J ends lost 0 bases and 4 bases respectively, with 7 bases between them. This CDR3 region has 14 residues. CDR3 protein: CASSLGWINEKLFF. In DNA form, the CDR3 reads TGCGCCAGCAGCTTGGGGTGGATTAATGAAAAACTGTTTTTT.

V and J are TRBV5-6 and TRBJ2-3; D remains ambiguous. Germline values: CDR1 SGHDT, CDR2 YYEEEE. CDR3 length equals 12 residues. Trimming shortened V by 5 bases and J by 3 bases, and 7 bases separated the two germline ends. CDR3: CASSRRTDTQYF. CDR3 DNA: TGTGCCAGCAGTCGACGGACAGATACGCAGTATTTT.

This clone occurred once. The V gene is TRBV18, the J gene TRBJ1-4; 7 nucleotides agree with TRBD1. The CDR3 extends over 16 amino acids. Germline V gene data show CDR1 as KGHSH and CDR2 as LQKENI. The V and J ends lost 3 bases and 1 base, in that order; junction bases with no gene match: 5. CDR3 sequence reads: CASSPLRGQTNEKLFF. CDR3 sequence (DNA): TGTGCCAGCTCACCTTTGAGGGGGCAAACTAATGAAAAACTGTTTTTT.

V gene TRBV12-3 or TRBV12-4 combines with J gene TRBJ2-3; D is possibly TRBD2 (6 bases). The CDR3 length is 13 residues. Trimming pared 4 bases from V and 4 bases from J, leaving 9 bases between. The CDR3 sequence is CASSWGEADTQYF. CDR3 DNA sequence: TGTGCCAGCAGTTGGGGGGAGGCAGATACGCAGTATTTT.

The V and J genes are TRBV12-5 and TRBJ2-1; D possibly uses TRBD1 or TRBD2 (5 bases each). CDR3 length: 14 residues. Trimming removed 6 bases at V and 7 bases at J, with 16 bases between. Looked up from germline, CDR1 is LGHNT and CDR2 is FRNRAP. For the CDR3, the DNA is TGTGCTAGTGGGGCTGGGGGAATTCTTAATGAGCAGTTCTTC. Translated, it gives CASGAGGILNEQFF.

As regards this clone: Within the sample, other DNA sequences also encode this same CDR3. The CDR3 protein is CASSLYQETQYF. The DNA for the CDR3 is TGTGCCAGCAGCCTTTACCAAGAGACCCAGTACTTC. The chain links TRBV7-2 to TRBJ2-5; D is ambiguous. This CDR3 is built from 12 residues. Trimming shortened V by 5 bases and J by 0 bases, and 4 bases separated the two germline ends. The germline CDR1 and CDR2 sequences are SGHTA and FQGNSA.

The chain couples TRBV2 to TRBJ1-5, with no clear D. Germline values: CDR1 SNHLY, CDR2 FYNNEI. Trimming left V 8 bases short and J 3 bases short, with 14 bases between. The CDR3 is 14 residues long. CDR3 nucleotide sequence: TGTGCCAGCCGGAAAACCCTAAACAATCAGCCCCAGCATTTT. This gives the protein CASRKTLNNQPQHF.

The CDR3 DNA reads as TGTGCCAGCAGCTTATCGACCAGTAGCGGGGCAACCACAGATACGCAGTATTTT. It encodes CASSLSTSSGATTDTQYF. This chain uses TRBV7-9 with TRBJ2-3; 8 bases fit TRBD2. This CDR3 is 18 amino acids long. The ends lost 2 bases at V and 2 bases at J; junction bases unmatched: 12. CDR1 is SEHNR and CDR2 is FQNEAQ in the germline V gene (reference sequence).

The gene calls are TRBV19 and TRBJ1-2, with D possibly being TRBD1 (5 bases). Germline-derived CDR1 and CDR2 are LNHDA and SQIVND (reference sequence). The CDR3 extends over 15 amino acids. The ends were cut back, 5 bases at V and 3 bases at J, with 16 bases in the middle. CDR3 DNA sequence: TGTGCCAGTAGTGACCCAAGGGGCGCGGACTATGGCTACACCTTC. It translates to CASSDPRGADYGYTF.

The chain uses TRBV15 and TRBJ2-7, with a possible D match to TRBD2 (7 bases). Germline lookup yields CDR1 LNHNV and CDR2 YYDKDF (reference sequence). The CDR3 runs 16 residues. V lost 0 bases, J lost 0 bases, and 12 bases lay in between. In nucleotides, the CDR3 is TGTGCCACCAGCAGAGAGGCGGGGGCCAGCTCCTACGAGCAGTACTTC. It translates to CATSREAGASSYEQYF. Full variable domain (remainder filled in from reference TRBV15 and TRBJ2-7): DAMVIQNPRYQVTQFGKPVTLSCSQTLNHNVMYWYQQKSSQAPKLLFHYYDKDFNNEADTPDNFQSRRPNTSFCFLDIRSPGLGDTAMYLCATSREAGASSYEQYFGPGTRLTVT.